Each of the 6 T cell receptor beta chains below was sequenced from the same sample in a study of cytomegalovirus exposure and HLA in healthy donors. Researchers ran the PCR with 60 Vbeta and 13 Jbeta primers. Only in-frame clones appear in the TCRdb table, and some are missing; sequencing was by immunoSEQ multiplex PCR. Of some 170,000 clones in the sample, approximately 78% were seen once. Source material: PBMCs. Receptors were obtained from a human donor in good health.

The chain has TRBV15 and TRBJ2-5, with TRBD2 as a possible D gene (6 bases). Trimming took 1 base from V and 2 from J, leaving 11 bases between them. Germline CDR1 reads LNHNV; CDR2 reads YYDKDF (reference sequence). The CDR3 sequence is 15 residues long. The CDR3, as DNA: TGTGCCACCAGCAGAGCCTATAGCGGACAAGAGACCCAGTACTTC. Translation gives CATSRAYSGQETQYF.

The chain links TRBV30 to TRBJ1-6; 8 bases line up with TRBD1. This CDR3 spans 14 amino acids. V was pared by 3 bases and J by 5 bases, with 3 bases of the junction left unmatched. Germline V gene data show CDR1 as GTSNPN and CDR2 as SVGIG (reference sequence). Here the CDR3 DNA reads TGTGCCTGGAGGGACAGGGTGGATAATTCACCCCTCCACTTT. It specifies CAWRDRVDNSPLHF.

The chain has TRBV18 and TRBJ2-2; TRBD2 agrees at 9 bases. The CDR3 length is 16 residues. V lost 1 base and J lost 5; bases outside the gene matches: 5. Germline lookup yields CDR1 KGHSH and CDR2 LQKENI. CDR3 amino acids: CASSPLYLAGTGELFF. In DNA form, the CDR3 reads TGTGCCAGCTCACCACTCTATCTAGCGGGGACCGGGGAGCTGTTTTTT.

As concerns this clone: Germline is not matched at one junction end, which may reflect a read error. The J gene is TRBJ2-7, the V gene TRBV4-1; D might be TRBD2 (5 bases). The CDR3 is made up of 13 amino acids. The germline V gene has CDR1 MGHRA and CDR2 YSYEKL. The CDR3 loop reads CASSQEIRDMRDF. The CDR3 nucleotides read TGCGCCAGCAGCCAAGAAATTCGCGACATGAGGGACTTC.

The chain couples TRBV12-2 to TRBJ2-2; the D call in the table, TRBD2, was not verified against the DNA. TRBV12-2 is termed a pseudogene. The CDR3 runs to 20 residues. CDR3 sequence reads: CANRGQGTSGGALNTGELFF. CDR3 in DNA: TGTGCAAATAGGGGACAGGGCACTAGCGGGGGGGCTTTGAACACCGGGGAGCTGTTTTTT.

The chain uses TRBV6-6 and TRBJ2-7; D is unclear. V shed 8 bases and J shed 4 bases, with 9 bases lying between them. The length of the CDR3 is 11 residues. Germline values: CDR1 MNHNY, CDR2 SVGAGI (reference sequence). The chain's CDR3 is CASQTRYEQYF. CDR3 coding DNA: TGTGCCAGCCAAACTCGGTACGAGCAGTACTTC.